This entry lists 20 T cell receptor beta chains sequenced from one sample in a study of T cell responses to AZD1222 COVID-19 vaccine. Clones were sequenced by immunoSEQ multiplex PCR, and TCRdb holds only the in-frame ones, with some missing. This table holds some 130,000 clones, roughly 93% found once. This specimen was peripheral blood, taken 28 days after the second AZD1222 dose. Receptors originate from an adult who received the AZD1222 COVID-19 vaccine.

This chain uses TRBV7-9 with TRBJ2-1; no clear D gene. Germline lookup yields CDR1 SEHNR and CDR2 FQNEAQ (reference sequence). CDR3 size: 18 residues. The ends were cut back, 1 base at V and 0 bases at J, with 16 bases in the middle. The CDR3 DNA is TGTGCCAGCAGCTTAGAAGTTAAACGGGCTAGCTCCTACAATGAGCAGTTCTTC. Translating it yields CASSLEVKRASSYNEQFF.

This rearrangement joins TRBV3-1 (or the pseudogene TRBV3-2) to TRBJ1-2, with D possibly being TRBD1 (5 bases). Germline CDR1 and CDR2: LGHDT and YNNKEL (reference sequence). Trimming removed 9 bases from V and 4 bases from J, with 15 bases in between. The CDR3 sequence is 13 residues long. This chain's CDR3 is CARSLGPIYGYTF. The CDR3 region has the DNA TGTGCCAGAAGCTTGGGACCGATCTATGGCTACACCTTC.

V gene TRBV6-6 combines with J gene TRBJ1-5, with D possibly being TRBD1 (6 bases). The CDR3 is 14 amino acids. V lost 5 bases and J 7 bases, leaving 15 bases between the germline ends. CDR1 MNHNY and CDR2 SVGAGI come from the germline V gene (reference sequence). This CDR3 reads CASSPVGGIQPQHF. CDR3 bases: TGTGCCAGCAGTCCCGTAGGGGGGATCCAGCCCCAGCATTTT.

V gene TRBV5-1 combines with J gene TRBJ2-2; possible D gene TRBD2, 6 bases. This CDR3 contains 16 residues. CDR1 and CDR2 (germline): SGHRS, YFSETQ. V shed 1 base and J shed 5 bases, with 15 bases lying between them. CDR3 DNA: TGCGCCAGCAGCTTGTCGGGAGAACACGGAACCGGGGAGCTGTTTTTT. Translation gives CASSLSGEHGTGELFF.

J is TRBJ1-4 and V is TRBV9, with D possibly TRBD1 on 6 matching bases. V shed 0 bases and J shed 4 bases, with 13 bases lying between them. Germline V gene data show CDR1 as SGDLS and CDR2 as YYNGEE. The CDR3 length is 16 residues. CDR3 amino acids: CASSVDAQGFNEKLFF. CDR3 DNA: TGTGCCAGCAGCGTAGATGCACAGGGATTTAATGAAAAACTGTTTTTT.

The chain joins TRBV7-3 to TRBJ1-1, with 11 bases matching TRBD1. V lost 3 bases and J lost 5; bases outside the gene matches: 8. The CDR3 has 16 residues. Germline assignment: CDR1 SGHTA and CDR2 FQGTGA. For the CDR3, the DNA is TGTGCCAGCAGCTTCGCGAGGGACAGGGGGAATACTGAAGCTTTCTTT. The encoded protein is CASSFARDRGNTEAFF.

This sequence joins TRBV7-8 and TRBJ1-2; maybe TRBD1 (5 bases). V was shortened by 3 bases and J by 8 bases, with 16 bases between the two germline ends. The CDR3 is 14 amino acids. Germline V gene data show CDR1 as SGHVS and CDR2 as FQNEAQ. The DNA for the CDR3 is TGTGCCAGCAGCTTCTTTGGACATCTTACGGGCTACACCTTC. It specifies CASSFFGHLTGYTF. Full variable domain (missing parts from reference TRBV7-8 and TRBJ1-2): GAGVSQSPRYKVAKRGQDVALRCDPISGHVSLFWYQQALGQGPEFLTYFQNEAQLDKSGLPSDRFFAERPEGSVSTLKIQRTQQEDSAVYLCASSFFGHLTGYTFGSGTRLTVV.

The chain recombines TRBV28 with TRBJ2-1; 12 bases line up with TRBD2. The J segment lost 4 bases and the V segment lost 10 bases, leaving 5 bases of the junction unmatched. Germline CDR1 is MDHEN and CDR2 is SYDVKM. CDR3 size: 14 residues. This CDR3 is CAISGTSGYNEQFF. In DNA, the CDR3 is TGTGCCATCTCCGGGACTAGCGGGTACAATGAGCAGTTCTTC.

V and J are TRBV2 and TRBJ2-5, with no clear D. CDR1 and CDR2 (germline): SNHLY, FYNNEI. V was pared by 6 bases and J by 4 bases, with 15 bases between. The CDR3 sequence is 14 residues long. CDR3 DNA: TGTGCCAGCAGCCCAGCCTTCAGTGCAGAGACCCAGTACTTC. Translated: CASSPAFSAETQYF.

The J gene is TRBJ2-7, the V gene TRBV12-5; TRBD2 matches at 8 bases. Trimming cost V 6 bases and J 2 bases; bases outside gene matches: 12. The CDR3 runs to 16 residues. Germline V lookup: CDR1 LGHNT, CDR2 FRNRAP. CDR3 DNA sequence: TGTGCTAGTGGACGAAACCAGGCGGGACTAGCCTACGAGCAGTACTTC. Amino acid sequence: CASGRNQAGLAYEQYF.

The genes are TRBV27 and TRBJ2-2, with D possibly matching TRBD2 (5 bases). Germline values: CDR1 MNHEY, CDR2 SMNVEV (reference sequence). The V and J ends lost 7 bases and 7 bases respectively, with 19 bases between them. CDR3 length: 15 amino acids. The CDR3, as DNA: TGTGCCAGCAAGATGACGTTACTAGGACGCGGGGAGCTGTTTTTT. Protein sequence: CASKMTLLGRGELFF.

The chain has TRBV19 and TRBJ2-1; D remains ambiguous. Germline V gene data show CDR1 as LNHDA and CDR2 as SQIVND (reference sequence). The CDR3 extends over 15 amino acids. V dropped 5 bases and J dropped 0 bases, with 11 bases sitting between them. The CDR3 nucleotides read TGTGCCAGTAGTCCCTGGGCCTTCTCCTACAATGAGCAGTTCTTC. Protein: CASSPWAFSYNEQFF. Using reference TRBV19 and TRBJ2-1 for the parts outside the CDR3, the full variable domain is DGGITQSPKYLFRKEGQNVTLSCEQNLNHDAMYWYRQDPGQGLRLIYYSQIVNDFQKGDIAEGYSVSREKKESFPLTVTSAQKNPTAFYLCASSPWAFSYNEQFFGPGTRLTVL.

About this clone itself: A read error is possible here, since a much larger clone lies one base away. The chain recombines TRBV3-1 (or the pseudogene TRBV3-2) with TRBJ2-3, with D possibly being TRBD2 (7 bases). CDR1 LGHDT and CDR2 YNNKEL come from the germline V gene (reference sequence). Trimming stripped 0 bases from V and 4 bases from J, with 17 bases between. CDR3 length: 17 amino acids. CDR3 bases: TGTGCCAGCAGCCAAGATTCGCTAGCGGACAGCGCAGATACGCAGTATTTT. It codes for CASSQDSLADSADTQYF.

The chain couples TRBV24-1 to TRBJ1-5; the D gene is possibly TRBD1 (6 bases). This CDR3 region has 13 residues. V shed 7 bases and J shed 7 bases, with 13 bases lying between them. Germline lookup yields CDR1 KGHDR and CDR2 SFDVKD. CDR3 in amino acids: CATSRGPTQPQHF. The CDR3 DNA reads as TGTGCCACCAGCAGGGGCCCAACCCAGCCCCAGCATTTT.

The gene calls are TRBV24-1 and TRBJ2-1, with 7 bases identical to TRBD2. CDR3 length: 14 amino acids. V trimming: 11 bases; J trimming: 8 bases; junction bases outside the gene matches: 14. In germline, CDR1 is KGHDR, CDR2 SFDVKD. The CDR3 DNA follows: TGTGCCAGGGGTGGCGGGAGTATCCGCGATGAGCAGTTCTTC. Translating it yields CARGGGSIRDEQFF.

This clone was seen only once. The rearrangement links TRBV5-1 to TRBJ2-5; 9 bases fit TRBD2. This CDR3 region has 16 residues. The ends lost 0 bases at V and 2 bases at J; junction bases unmatched: 5. CDR1 is SGHRS and CDR2 is YFSETQ in the germline V gene. CDR3 sequence: CASSLVILAGQETQYF. The CDR3 region has the DNA TGCGCCAGCAGCTTGGTCATACTAGCGGGTCAAGAGACCCAGTACTTC.

The V and J genes are TRBV6-5 and TRBJ1-1, with D possibly being TRBD1 (5 bases). The CDR3 extends over 14 amino acids. CDR1 MNHEY and CDR2 SVGAGI come from the germline V gene. The V end lost 6 bases, the J end lost 5 bases, and 16 bases lay between the germline ends. The CDR3 DNA sequence: TGTGCCAGCAGGCGAGGGACTCCCGAAACTGAAGCTTTCTTT. This translates into CASRRGTPETEAFF.

The chain is built from TRBV12-3 or TRBV12-4 and TRBJ2-1; 8 bases are a match to TRBD1. The CDR3 consists of 13 residues. J was trimmed by 8 bases and V by 5 bases; bases with no gene match: 5. CDR3: CASSPGQGHEQFF. The CDR3 coding sequence is TGTGCCAGCAGTCCAGGACAGGGACATGAGCAGTTCTTC.

This chain uses TRBV4-1 with TRBJ1-2; TRBD1 aligns across 9 bases. J was trimmed by 4 bases and V by 6 bases; bases with no gene match: 9. This CDR3 comprises 15 residues. Germline lookup yields CDR1 MGHRA and CDR2 YSYEKL. In nucleotides, the CDR3 is TGCGCCAGCAGTGATACAGGGGGCAATGGCTATGGCTACACCTTC. It specifies CASSDTGGNGYGYTF.

The chain recombines TRBV28 with TRBJ1-2; possibly TRBD1 for D (5 bases). The CDR3 has 13 amino acids. The germline V gene encodes CDR1 MDHEN and CDR2 SYDVKM. The V gene lost 3 bases and the J gene lost 4 bases, with 9 bases spanning the gap. CDR3 nucleotides: TGTGCCAGCAGTTTGGGGCGGATCTATGGCTACACCTTC. Protein sequence: CASSLGRIYGYTF.